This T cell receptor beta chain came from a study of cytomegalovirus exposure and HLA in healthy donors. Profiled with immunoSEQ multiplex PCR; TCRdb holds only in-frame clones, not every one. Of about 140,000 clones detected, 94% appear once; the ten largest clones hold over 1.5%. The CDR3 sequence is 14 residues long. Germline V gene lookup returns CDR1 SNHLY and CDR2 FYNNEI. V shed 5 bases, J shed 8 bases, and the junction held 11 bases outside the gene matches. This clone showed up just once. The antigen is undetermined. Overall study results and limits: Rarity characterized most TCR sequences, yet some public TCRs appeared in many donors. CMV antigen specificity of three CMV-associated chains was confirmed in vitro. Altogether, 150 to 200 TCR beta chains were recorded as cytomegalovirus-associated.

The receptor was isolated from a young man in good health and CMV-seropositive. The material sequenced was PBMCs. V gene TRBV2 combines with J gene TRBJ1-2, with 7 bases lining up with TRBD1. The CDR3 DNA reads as TGTGCCAGCAGTCAAACCTACGACAGGGACGGCTACACCTTC. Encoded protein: CASSQTYDRDGYTF.